This T cell receptor (beta chain) was documented in a study of T cells in Graves' hyperthyroidism and ophthalmopathy. At the level of the study: Sampling of peripheral blood happened at initial diagnosis, prior to any treatment.

Broader study findings: Appearing also in blood were most of the thyroid clonotypes expanded above 0.001.

Amplification of TCR beta CDR3 regions was performed using RNA transcripts as template. Using the HTBI primer set, a first-round RT-PCR was run on the TCR CDR3. In TCRdb, the multiplex PCR reads were re-called with MiXCR into one record per CDR3 protein. The sample yields around 700,000 distinct CDR3 sequences, approximately 18% seen once. CDR1 MGHRA and CDR2 YSYEKL come from the germline V gene. The CDR3 is made up of 17 amino acids. The V gene lost 4 bases and the J gene lost 8 bases, with 24 bases spanning the gap. This clonotype was counted a few times. Its cognate antigen is unknown. Patients were aged 18 to 65, had disease duration under 2 months, and had newly diagnosed hyperthyroidism.

This sequence was found in a woman between 50 and 59 years old with Graves' hyperthyroidism that later progressed to Graves' ophthalmopathy. Source material: blood. The V call is TRBV4-1, the J call TRBJ2-1; D possibly corresponds to TRBD2 (7 bases). The CDR3 DNA reads as TGCGCCAGCAGCCGAGACGGGGGGCCCCTTTCGGTAGATGAGCAGTTCTTC. Encoded protein: CASSRDGGPLSVDEQFF.